This T cell receptor beta chain was identified in a study of CD8 T cells in ankylosing spondylitis. Construction of TCR beta libraries was performed using quantitative 5'-RACE with molecular barcodes. One entry per CDR3 protein results from TCRdb running MiXCR on the 5' RACE reads. Of about 340,000 distinct CDR3 sequences detected, 8% appear once; the ten largest clones hold approximately 15%. This clonotype was found a few times. Its matching antigen is unknown. Notes on the study in general: Matched synovial fluid from ankylosing spondylitis patients was reported to be enriched for disease-linked clones. Disease-linked clones bore a CD8+ phenotype, appearing relatively rarely in peripheral blood. Typical of ankylosing spondylitis blood, it appeared, was a TCR beta motif of eight highly homologous variants.

The sequence was obtained from a male donor with ankylosing spondylitis. Specimen: blood, either unsorted or a sorted T cell fraction (not recorded which).

The CDR3 reads CASSQDLLWNEQFF. The CDR3 DNA reads as TGCGCCAGCAGCCAAGATTTACTTTGGAATGAGCAGTTCTTC. The chain links TRBV4-3 to TRBJ2-1; D not resolved. Trimming shortened V by 0 bases and J by 7 bases, and 10 bases separated the two germline ends. This CDR3 is built from 14 residues. In germline, CDR1 is LGHNA, CDR2 YSLEER.